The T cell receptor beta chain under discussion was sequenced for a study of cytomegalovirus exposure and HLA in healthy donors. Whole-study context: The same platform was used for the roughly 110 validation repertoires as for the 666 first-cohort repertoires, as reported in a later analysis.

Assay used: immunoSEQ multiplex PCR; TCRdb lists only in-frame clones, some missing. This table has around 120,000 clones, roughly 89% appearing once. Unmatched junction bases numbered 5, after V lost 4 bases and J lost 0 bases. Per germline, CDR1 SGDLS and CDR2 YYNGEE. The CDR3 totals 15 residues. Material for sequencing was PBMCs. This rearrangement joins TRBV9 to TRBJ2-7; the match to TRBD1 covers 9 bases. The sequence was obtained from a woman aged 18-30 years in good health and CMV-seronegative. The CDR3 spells CASSPQTGGSYEQYF. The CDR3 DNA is TGTGCCAGCAGCCCACAGACAGGGGGCTCCTACGAGCAGTACTTC.